A selection of T cell receptor beta chains follows, all from one sample in a study of cytomegalovirus exposure and HLA in healthy donors. Data came from immunoSEQ multiplex PCR; TCRdb stores just in-frame clones and leaves some out. Altogether around 87,000 clones are present, 81% being singletons, with the ten largest covering approximately 1.1%. Sequencing was performed on PBMCs. The receptors were sampled from a girl aged 2 to 10 in good health and CMV-seropositive. Both conserved end residues are part of each CDR3. D genes are given only for firm matches. Rows give clone size only sometimes, using once, few, many, or a class for an expanded clone.

size	D	V	J	CDR3	DNA
NA	NA	TRBV28	TRBJ2-7	CASTFGAGVNEQYF	TGTGCCAGCACCTTCGGGGCAGGGGTAAACGAGCAGTACTTC
NA	NA	TRBV27	TRBJ2-1	CASSPLNRDEQFF	TGTGCCAGCAGTCCCCTTAACAGGGATGAGCAGTTCTTC
once	TRBD1	TRBV28	TRBJ2-2	CASSPRGRGTGELFF	TGTGCCAGCAGTCCCAGGGGGCGCGGAACCGGGGAGCTGTTTTTT
NA	NA	TRBV30	TRBJ1-3	CAWSVPGGGNTIYF	TGTGCCTGGAGTGTACCGGGGGGTGGAAACACCATATATTTT
NA	TRBD2	TRBV6-6	TRBJ2-7	CASSYGGVLSYEQYF	TGTGCCAGCAGTTACGGGGGGGTTCTATCCTACGAGCAGTACTTC
NA	NA	TRBV6-5	TRBJ1-1	CASGPRENTEAFF	TGTGCCAGCGGCCCCAGGGAAAACACTGAAGCTTTCTTT
NA	NA	TRBV9	TRBJ1-2	CASSVDSYGYTF	TGTGCCAGCAGCGTAGATAGTTATGGCTACACCTTC
few	TRBD1	TRBV6-6	TRBJ2-7	CASTRTGDYEQYF	TGTGCCAGCACCAGGACAGGGGACTACGAGCAGTACTTC
NA	TRBD1	TRBV7-6	TRBJ1-5	CASSLGQGMDQPQHF	TGTGCCAGCAGCTTGGGACAGGGAATGGATCAGCCCCAGCATTTT
NA	NA	TRBV9	TRBJ1-1	CASSVSGTGGTEAFF	TGTGCCAGCAGCGTATCAGGGACGGGGGGGACTGAAGCTTTCTTT
NA	TRBD2	TRBV5-3	TRBJ2-7	CARSFTRTSDSYEQYF	TGTGCCAGAAGCTTCACCAGGACTAGCGACTCCTACGAGCAGTACTTC
NA	TRBD1	TRBV7-9	TRBJ2-7	CASSLYGGQGDRGGYEQYF	TGTGCCAGCAGCTTATATGGAGGACAGGGGGATAGGGGGGGCTACGAGCAGTACTTC
NA	NA	TRBV6-1	TRBJ1-2	CATQKGDSTF	TGTGCCACCCAGAAAGGGGACTCAACCTTC
few	NA	TRBV6-6	TRBJ2-2	CASRAQRDTGELFF	TGTGCCAGCAGAGCTCAGAGGGACACCGGGGAGCTGTTTTTT
NA	NA	TRBV19	TRBJ2-3	CASVNSGGATDTQYF	TGTGCCAGTGTTAATAGCGGAGGAGCTACAGATACGCAGTATTTT
NA	TRBD1	TRBV7-6	TRBJ2-7	CASRPGTVTYEQYF	TGTGCCTCTCGGCCGGGGACAGTTACCTACGAGCAGTACTTC
NA	NA	TRBV27	TRBJ1-1	CASRQGNTEAFF	TGTGCCAGCAGACAGGGAAACACTGAAGCTTTCTTT
NA	NA	TRBV6-1	TRBJ1-1	CASSETGGVVTEAFF	TGTGCCAGCAGTGAAACGGGGGGGGTCGTCACTGAAGCTTTCTTT
once	NA	TRBV19	TRBJ1-1	CASSVSGSLINTEAFF	TGTGCCAGTAGTGTATCGGGATCCCTCATTAACACTGAAGCTTTCTTT
NA	TRBD1	TRBV6-5	TRBJ1-5	CASSSHDRGHPPQHF	TGTGCCAGCAGTAGTCATGACAGGGGGCATCCGCCCCAGCATTTT
few	NA	TRBV4-1	TRBJ1-4	CASSRGEKLFF	TGCGCCAGCAGCCGAGGGGAAAAACTGTTTTTT
NA	TRBD2	TRBV7-6	TRBJ2-2	CASSPTGPGLADTGELFF	TGTGCCAGCAGCCCAACTGGTCCGGGACTAGCGGACACCGGGGAGCTGTTTTTT
few	TRBD1	TRBV5-1	TRBJ1-2	CASRLQGAGVYGYTF	TGCGCCAGCAGATTGCAGGGGGCCGGTGTCTACGGCTACACCTTC
NA	TRBD2	TRBV9	TRBJ2-1	CASSPGLANEQFF	TGTGCCAGCAGCCCCGGACTAGCGAATGAGCAGTTCTTC
NA	TRBD1	TRBV19	TRBJ1-5	CASSIGQDSNQPQHF	TGTGCCAGTAGTATTGGACAGGATAGCAATCAGCCCCAGCATTTT
NA	NA	TRBV25-1	TRBJ2-7	CASEPGPTYEQYF	TGTGCCAGCGAACCGGGTCCCACCTACGAGCAGTACTTC